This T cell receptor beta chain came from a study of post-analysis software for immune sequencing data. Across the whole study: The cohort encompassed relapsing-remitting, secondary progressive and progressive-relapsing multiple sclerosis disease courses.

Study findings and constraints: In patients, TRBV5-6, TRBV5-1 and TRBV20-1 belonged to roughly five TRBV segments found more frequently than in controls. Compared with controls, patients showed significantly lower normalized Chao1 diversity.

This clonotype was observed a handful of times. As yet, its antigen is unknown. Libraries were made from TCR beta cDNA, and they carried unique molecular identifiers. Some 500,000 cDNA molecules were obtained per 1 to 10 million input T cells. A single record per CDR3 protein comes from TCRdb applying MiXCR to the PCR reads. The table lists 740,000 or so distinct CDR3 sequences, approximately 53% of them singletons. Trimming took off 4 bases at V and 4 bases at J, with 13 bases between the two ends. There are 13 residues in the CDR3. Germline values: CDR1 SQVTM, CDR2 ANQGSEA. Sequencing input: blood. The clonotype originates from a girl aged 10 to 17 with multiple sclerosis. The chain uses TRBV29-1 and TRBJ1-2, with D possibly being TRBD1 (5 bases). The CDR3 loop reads CSVGFPGSYGYTF. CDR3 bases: TGCAGCGTTGGGTTCCCAGGGAGCTATGGCTACACCTTC.